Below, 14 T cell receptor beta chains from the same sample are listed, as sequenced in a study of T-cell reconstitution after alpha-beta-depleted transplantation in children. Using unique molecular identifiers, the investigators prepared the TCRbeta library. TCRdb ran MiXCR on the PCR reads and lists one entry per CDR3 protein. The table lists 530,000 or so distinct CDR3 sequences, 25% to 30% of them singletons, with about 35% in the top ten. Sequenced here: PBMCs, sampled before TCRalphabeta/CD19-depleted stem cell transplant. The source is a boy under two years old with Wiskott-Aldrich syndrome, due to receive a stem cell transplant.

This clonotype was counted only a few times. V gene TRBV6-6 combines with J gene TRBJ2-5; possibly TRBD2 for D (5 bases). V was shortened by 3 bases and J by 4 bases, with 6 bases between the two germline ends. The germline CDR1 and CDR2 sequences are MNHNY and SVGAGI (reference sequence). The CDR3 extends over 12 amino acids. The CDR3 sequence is CASSYGRETQYF. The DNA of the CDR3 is TGTGCCAGCAGTTATGGGAGAGAGACCCAGTACTTC.

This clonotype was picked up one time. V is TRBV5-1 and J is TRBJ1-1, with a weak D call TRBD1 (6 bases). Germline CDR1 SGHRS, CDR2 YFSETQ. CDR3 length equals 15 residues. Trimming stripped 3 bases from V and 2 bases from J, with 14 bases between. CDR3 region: CASSSGHPINTEAFF. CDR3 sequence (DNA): TGCGCCAGCAGCTCGGGACATCCTATCAACACTGAAGCTTTCTTT. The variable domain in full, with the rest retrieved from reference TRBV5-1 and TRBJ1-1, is KAGVTQTPRYLIKTRGQQVTLSCSPISGHRSVSWYQQTPGQGLQFLFEYFSETQRNKGNFPGRFSGRQFSNSRSEMNVSTLELGDSALYLCASSSGHPINTEAFFGQGTRLTVV.

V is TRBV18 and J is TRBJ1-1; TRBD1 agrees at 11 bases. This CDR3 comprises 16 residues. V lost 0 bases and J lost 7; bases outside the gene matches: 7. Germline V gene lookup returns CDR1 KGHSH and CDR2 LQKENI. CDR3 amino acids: CASSPPGQGVVGEAFF. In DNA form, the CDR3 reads TGTGCCAGCTCACCACCGGGACAGGGGGTAGTAGGTGAAGCTTTCTTT.

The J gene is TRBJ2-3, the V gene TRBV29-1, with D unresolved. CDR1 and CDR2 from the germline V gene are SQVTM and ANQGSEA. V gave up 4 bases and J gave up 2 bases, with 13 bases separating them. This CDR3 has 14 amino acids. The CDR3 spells CSVAPQATTDTQYF. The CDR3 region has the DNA TGCAGCGTTGCGCCCCAGGCGACCACAGATACGCAGTATTTT.

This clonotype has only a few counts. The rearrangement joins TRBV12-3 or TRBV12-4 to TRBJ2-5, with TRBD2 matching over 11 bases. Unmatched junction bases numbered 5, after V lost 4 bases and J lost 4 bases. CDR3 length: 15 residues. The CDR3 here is CASSSLAGGRETQYF. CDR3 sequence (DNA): TGTGCCAGCAGTTCTCTAGCGGGAGGTAGAGAGACCCAGTACTTC.

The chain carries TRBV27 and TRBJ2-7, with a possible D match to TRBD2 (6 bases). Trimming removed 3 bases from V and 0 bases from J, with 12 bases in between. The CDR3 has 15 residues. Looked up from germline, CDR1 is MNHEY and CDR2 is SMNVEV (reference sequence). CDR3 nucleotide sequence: TGTGCCAGCAGTTTCGTAGCGGAGGTCTCCTACGAGCAGTACTTC. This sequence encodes CASSFVAEVSYEQYF.

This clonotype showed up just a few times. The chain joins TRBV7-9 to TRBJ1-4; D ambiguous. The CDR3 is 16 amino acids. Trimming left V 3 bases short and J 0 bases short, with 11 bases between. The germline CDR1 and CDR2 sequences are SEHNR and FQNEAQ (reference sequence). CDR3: CASSFLSTSTNEKLFF. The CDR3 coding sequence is TGTGCCAGCAGCTTTCTATCGACATCAACTAATGAAAAACTGTTTTTT.

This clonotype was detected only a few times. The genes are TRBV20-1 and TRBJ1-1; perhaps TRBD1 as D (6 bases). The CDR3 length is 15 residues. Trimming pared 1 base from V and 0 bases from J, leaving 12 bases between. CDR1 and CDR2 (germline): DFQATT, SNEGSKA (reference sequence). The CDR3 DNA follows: TGCAGTGCTAGAGGGACAGTGGGGCTGAACACTGAAGCTTTCTTT. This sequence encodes CSARGTVGLNTEAFF.

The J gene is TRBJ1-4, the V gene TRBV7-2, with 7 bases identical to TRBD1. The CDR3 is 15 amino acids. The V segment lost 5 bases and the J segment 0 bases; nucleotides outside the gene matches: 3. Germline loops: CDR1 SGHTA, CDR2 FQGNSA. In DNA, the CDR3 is TGTGCCAGCAGCGGAGGACAGGCAACTAATGAAAAACTGTTTTTT. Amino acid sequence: CASSGGQATNEKLFF.

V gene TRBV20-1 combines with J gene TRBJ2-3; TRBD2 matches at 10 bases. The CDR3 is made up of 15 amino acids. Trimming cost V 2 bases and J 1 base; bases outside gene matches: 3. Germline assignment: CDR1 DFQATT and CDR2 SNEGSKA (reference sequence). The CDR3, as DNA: TGCAGTGCTAGACCCGGGACTAGCGGCACAGATACGCAGTATTTT. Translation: CSARPGTSGTDTQYF.

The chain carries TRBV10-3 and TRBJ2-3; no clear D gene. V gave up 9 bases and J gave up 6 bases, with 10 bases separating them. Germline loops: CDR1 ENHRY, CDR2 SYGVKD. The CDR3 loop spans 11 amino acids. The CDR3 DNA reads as TGTGCCATTCAGGACCGCGATACGCAGTATTTT. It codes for CAIQDRDTQYF.

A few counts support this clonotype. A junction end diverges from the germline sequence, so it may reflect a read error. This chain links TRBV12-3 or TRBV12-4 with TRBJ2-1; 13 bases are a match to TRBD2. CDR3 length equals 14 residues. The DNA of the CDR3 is TGTGCCAGCAGTTTAGGGACTAGCGGGAGAGCGGGGATCTTC. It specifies CASSLGTSGRAGIF.

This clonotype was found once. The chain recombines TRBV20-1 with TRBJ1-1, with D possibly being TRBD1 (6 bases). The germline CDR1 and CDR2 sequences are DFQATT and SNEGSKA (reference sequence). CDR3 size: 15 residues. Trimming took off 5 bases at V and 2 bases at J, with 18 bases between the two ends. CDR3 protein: CSASTTGQRNTEAFF. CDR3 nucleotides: TGCAGTGCTTCGACGACCGGACAGAGAAACACTGAAGCTTTCTTT.

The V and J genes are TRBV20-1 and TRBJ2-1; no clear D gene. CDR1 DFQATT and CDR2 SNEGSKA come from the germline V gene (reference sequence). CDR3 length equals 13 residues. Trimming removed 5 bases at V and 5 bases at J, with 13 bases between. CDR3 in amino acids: CSAGSVVNNEQFF. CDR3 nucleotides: TGCAGTGCTGGCAGCGTCGTTAACAATGAGCAGTTCTTC.